A selection of T cell receptor beta chains follows, all from one sample in a study of PD-L1 blockade in urothelial cancer. TCRdb's table, derived via immunoSEQ multiplex PCR, lists solely in-frame clones and lacks some. The sample holds 35,000 or so clones; just over 35% are singletons and the top ten take more than 8.5%. The sample consisted of tumor tissue, taken before atezolizumab (anti-PD-L1) treatment. The receptors shown here come from a man between 60 and 70 years old with urothelial cancer. Both conserved end residues are part of each CDR3. Each record gives: J gene, clone size, V gene, D gene, CDR3 protein, CDR3 DNA. A D gene is named only where the DNA matches it firmly. Some rows mark clone size as missing; the rest say once, few, many or name a class of expanded clone.

TRBJ2-3 . TRBV4-1 TRBD2 CASSQDPAGGSDTQYF TGCGCCAGCAGCCAAGATCCAGCGGGGGGTTCAGATACGCAGTATTTT
TRBJ2-1 few TRBV7-5 . CASSRSTSPYNEQFF TGTGCCAGCAGCCGTTCTACTAGCCCTTACAATGAGCAGTTCTTC
TRBJ1-4 . TRBV19 . CASSEQENEKLFF TGTGCCAGTAGTGAACAGGAGAATGAAAAACTGTTTTTT
TRBJ1-3 . TRBV6-8 . CASTPGRQSGNTIYF TGTGCCAGCACCCCGGGCAGGCAATCTGGAAACACCATATATTTT
TRBJ2-3 . TRBV19 TRBD2 CASKVGGSTDTQYF TGTGCCAGTAAAGTCGGGGGGAGCACAGATACGCAGTATTTT
TRBJ1-5 . TRBV27 . CASSSGGGNQPQHF TGTGCCAGCAGTTCCGGGGGAGGCAATCAGCCCCAGCATTTT
TRBJ2-1 many TRBV6-8 . CASSYDPNPYNEQFF TGTGCCAGCAGTTACGACCCAAATCCCTACAATGAGCAGTTCTTC
TRBJ1-3 . TRBV12-5 . CASGFARASLSGNTIYF TGTGCTAGTGGTTTCGCGCGGGCTAGTCTCTCTGGAAACACCATATATTTT
TRBJ1-4 . TRBV5-1 . CASSGGLADEKLFF TGCGCCAGCAGCGGAGGCCTGGCGGATGAAAAACTGTTTTTT
TRBJ2-2 few TRBV5-1 . CASSPLGASNTGELFF TGCGCCAGCAGCCCCTTAGGGGCCTCGAACACCGGGGAGCTGTTTTTT
TRBJ1-1 . TRBV28 TRBD1 CASRGTDYTEAFF TGTGCCAGCAGGGGGACAGACTACACTGAAGCTTTCTTT
TRBJ2-7 few TRBV6-4 . CAISEMFEQYF TGTGCCATCAGTGAAATGTTCGAGCAGTACTTC
TRBJ1-1 . TRBV6-8 . CASSGGDRRNTEAFF TGTGCCAGCAGTGGAGGTGACCGGCGGAACACTGAAGCTTTCTTT
TRBJ1-1 . TRBV11-3 TRBD1 CASSGGTAMNTEAFF TGTGCCAGCAGCGGGGGGACAGCCATGAACACTGAAGCTTTCTTT
TRBJ2-3 many TRBV7-7 TRBD2 CASSLIRFQGTRVYF TGTGCCAGCAGCTTGATTCGCTTTCAGGGGACTAGAGTATATTTT
TRBJ2-2 once TRBV30 . CAWSVQFPGELFF TGTGCCTGGAGTGTACAATTCCCCGGGGAGCTGTTTTTT
TRBJ1-1 . TRBV18 TRBD1 CASSLDRVNTEAFF TGTGCCAGCTCCTTGGACAGGGTCAACACTGAAGCTTTCTTT
TRBJ2-5 . TRBV19 TRBD1 CASSIRGRTGQETQYF TGTGCCAGTAGTATAAGGGGCCGGACAGGGCAAGAGACCCAGTACTTC
TRBJ1-5 few TRBV19 . CASSIYVGGSNQPQHF TGTGCCAGTAGTATTTACGTAGGCGGGAGCAATCAGCCCCAGCATTTT
TRBJ2-1 . TRBV9 . CASSVLGHSSYNEQFF TGTGCCAGCAGCGTATTGGGTCATAGCTCCTACAATGAGCAGTTCTTC
TRBJ2-5 . TRBV15 TRBD1 CATSSDRGQETQYF TGTGCCACCAGCAGCGACAGGGGTCAAGAGACCCAGTACTTC
TRBJ1-3 . TRBV30 . CAWSRYWNTIYF TGTGCCTGGAGTCGATACTGGAATACCATATATTTT
TRBJ2-3 . TRBV30 . CAWSVGQATDTQYF TGTGCCTGGAGTGTAGGGCAGGCCACAGATACGCAGTATTTT
TRBJ1-1 . TRBV1 . CASSPPVNTEAFF TGCGCCAGCAGCCCGCCGGTAAACACTGAAGCTTTCTTT
TRBJ2-5 medium-sized TRBV6-8 TRBD2 CASSYGLAGSGETQYF TGTGCCAGCAGCTATGGACTAGCGGGATCGGGTGAGACCCAGTACTTC
TRBJ2-6 many TRBV6-8 . CASSADYSGANVLTF TGTGCCAGCAGTGCAGATTACTCTGGGGCCAACGTCCTGACTTTC
TRBJ1-3 few TRBV12-5 . CASTLFLRQSPSSGNTIYF TGTGCCAGCACCCTTTTCCTCAGACAGTCACCGAGCTCTGGAAACACCATATATTTT
TRBJ1-1 . TRBV19 TRBD1 CASTFIRQGHTEAFF TGTGCCAGTACTTTCATACGACAGGGACACACTGAAGCTTTCTTT
TRBJ1-5 few TRBV19 . CASSIGGPRNQPQHF TGTGCCAGTAGTATAGGGGGCCCTCGCAATCAGCCCCAGCATTTT
TRBJ1-1 . TRBV30 . CAWTGHTEAFF TGTGCCTGGACGGGGCACACTGAAGCTTTCTTT
TRBJ1-1 . TRBV6-9 TRBD1 CASSFNRGNTEAFF TGTGCCAGCAGTTTCAACAGGGGGAACACTGAAGCTTTCTTT
TRBJ1-2 once TRBV14 . CASSQDSGGGGYTF TGTGCCAGCAGCCAAGATTCTGGCGGGGGTGGCTACACCTTC
TRBJ2-3 . TRBV10-2 TRBD2 CASSEPPTSGGTDTQYF TGCGCCAGCAGTGAGCCCCCGACTAGCGGGGGCACAGATACGCAGTATTTT
TRBJ1-5 . TRBV6-8 . CASSYTRGNQPQHF TGTGCCAGCAGTTACACTCGAGGCAATCAGCCCCAGCATTTT
TRBJ2-7 few TRBV30 . CAWSVQGHRIGAEQYF TGTGCCTGGAGTGTCCAGGGACACCGGATCGGTGCCGAGCAGTACTTC
TRBJ1-2 few TRBV6-8 . CASSYRRTGSDGYTF TGTGCCAGCAGTTACCGACGTACGGGGTCGGATGGCTACACCTTC
TRBJ1-6 . TRBV30 . CAWSVQGRSYSPLHF TGTGCCTGGAGTGTTCAGGGCAGGAGTTATTCACCCCTCCACTTT
TRBJ2-3 . TRBV15 . CATSSAPGSTDTQYF TGTGCCACCAGCAGCGCTCCCGGGAGCACAGATACGCAGTATTTT
TRBJ1-3 once TRBV19 TRBD1 CASSVDRGRNTIYF TGTGCCAGTAGTGTTGACAGGGGACGAAACACCATATATTTT
TRBJ2-3 many TRBV11-3 . CASSEFKHTDTQYF TGTGCCAGCAGCGAATTTAAACACACAGATACGCAGTATTTT
TRBJ2-7 . TRBV28 . CASSQQGTYEQYF TGTGCCAGCAGTCAACAGGGTACCTACGAGCAGTACTTC
TRBJ1-6 few TRBV27 TRBD1 CASSLRSTGGRSPLHF TGTGCCAGCAGTTTACGCTCGACAGGGGGACGTTCACCCCTCCACTTT
TRBJ1-3 . TRBV6-8 . CASTTHRTGNTIYF TGTGCCAGCACCACACACAGAACTGGAAACACCATATATTTT
TRBJ1-4 . TRBV19 . CASSPSRVSQEKLFF TGTGCCAGTAGTCCCAGTCGGGTATCGCAGGAAAAACTGTTTTTT
TRBJ1-2 few TRBV2 TRBD1 CASSVDRVVYVYGYTF TGTGCCAGCAGCGTGGACAGGGTGGTTTATGTCTATGGCTACACCTTC